These 3 T cell receptor beta chains were sequenced from one sample in a study of blood T cell repertoires in COVID-19. Method: immunoSEQ multiplex PCR; TCRdb's copy keeps in-frame clones and lacks some. The repertoire has roughly 280,000 clones, approximately 81% of them found once; the top ten carry 4% to 5%. Sequencing was carried out using peripheral blood. The origin of the receptors is a man aged 55-75 years with acute or convalescent COVID-19.

The genes are TRBV2 and TRBJ2-3; maybe TRBD2 (5 bases). Per germline, CDR1 SNHLY and CDR2 FYNNEI. Trimming left V 11 bases short and J 8 bases short, with 8 bases between. This CDR3 spans 9 amino acids. The CDR3 bases are TGTGCCGTAGGAGGTACGCAGTATTTT. Amino acid sequence: CAVGGTQYF.

The genes are TRBV18 and TRBJ1-4; no clear D. V was shortened by 2 bases and J by 7 bases, with 17 bases between the two germline ends. Germline V CDR1 and CDR2: KGHSH, LQKENI. The CDR3 has 16 amino acids. In DNA form, the CDR3 reads TGTGCCAGCTCACCATTTGAAATCCAAGCGGCTGAAAAACTGTTTTTT. It is translated as CASSPFEIQAAEKLFF.

This clone has a handful of counts. J is TRBJ1-1 and V is TRBV6-2 or TRBV6-3; maybe TRBD1 (5 bases). The CDR3 is 11 amino acids. Trimming pared 5 bases from V and 7 bases from J, leaving 8 bases between. Germline CDR1 and CDR2: MNHEY and SVGEGT. This chain's CDR3 is CASSRQGEAFF. CDR3 nucleotide sequence: TGTGCCAGCAGTCGCCAGGGTGAAGCTTTCTTT.